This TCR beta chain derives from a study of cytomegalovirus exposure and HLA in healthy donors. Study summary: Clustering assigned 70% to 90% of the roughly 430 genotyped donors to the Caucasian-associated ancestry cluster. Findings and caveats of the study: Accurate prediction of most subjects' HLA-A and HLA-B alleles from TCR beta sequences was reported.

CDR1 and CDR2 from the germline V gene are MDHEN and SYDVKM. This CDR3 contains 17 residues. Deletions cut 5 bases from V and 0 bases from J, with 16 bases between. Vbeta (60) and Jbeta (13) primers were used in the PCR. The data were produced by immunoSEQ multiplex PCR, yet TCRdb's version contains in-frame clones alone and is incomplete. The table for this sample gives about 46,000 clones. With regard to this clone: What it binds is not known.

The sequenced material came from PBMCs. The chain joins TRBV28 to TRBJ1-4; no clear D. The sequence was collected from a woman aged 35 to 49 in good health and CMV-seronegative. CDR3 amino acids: CASSVLDSEATNEKLFF. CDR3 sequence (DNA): TGTGCCAGCAGTGTTTTAGATTCAGAGGCAACTAATGAAAAACTGTTTTTT.